The entry below gives a single T cell receptor beta chain sequence along with its context. These data are taken from a study of blood T cell repertoires in COVID-19. This CDR3 contains 11 residues. V was pared by 6 bases and J by 6 bases, with 7 bases between. The germline V gene has CDR1 MDHEN and CDR2 SYDVKM. TCRdb keeps only in-frame clones here, not all; method: immunoSEQ multiplex PCR. Among 150,000 to 200,000 clones listed, around nine tenths were seen once. The sequencing input was peripheral blood. The chain recombines TRBV28 with TRBJ2-3; D gene unclear. This receptor was obtained from a woman in her sixties or seventies with COVID-19, enrolled during active disease. The CDR3 nucleotides are TGTGCCAGCAGATACTCCGATACGCAGTATTTT. This translates into CASRYSDTQYF.